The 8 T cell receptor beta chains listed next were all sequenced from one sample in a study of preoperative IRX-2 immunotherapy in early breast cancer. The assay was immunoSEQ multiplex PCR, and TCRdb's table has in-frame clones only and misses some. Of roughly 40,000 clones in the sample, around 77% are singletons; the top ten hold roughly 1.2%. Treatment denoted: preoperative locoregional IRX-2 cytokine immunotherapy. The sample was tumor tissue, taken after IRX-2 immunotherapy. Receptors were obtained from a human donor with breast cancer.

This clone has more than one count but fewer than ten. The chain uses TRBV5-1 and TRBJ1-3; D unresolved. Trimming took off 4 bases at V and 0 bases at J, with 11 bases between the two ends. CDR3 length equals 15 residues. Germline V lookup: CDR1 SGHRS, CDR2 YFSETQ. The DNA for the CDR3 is TGCGCCAGCAGCGAACCTGGAAGCTCTGGAAACACCATATATTTT. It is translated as CASSEPGSSGNTIYF.

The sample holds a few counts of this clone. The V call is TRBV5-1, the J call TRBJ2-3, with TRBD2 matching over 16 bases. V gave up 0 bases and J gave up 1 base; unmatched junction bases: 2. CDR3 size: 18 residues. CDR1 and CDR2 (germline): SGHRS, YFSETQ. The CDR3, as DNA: TGCGCCAGCAGCTTGGCTGGGACTAGCGGGAGGGGCACAGATACGCAGTATTTT. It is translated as CASSLAGTSGRGTDTQYF.

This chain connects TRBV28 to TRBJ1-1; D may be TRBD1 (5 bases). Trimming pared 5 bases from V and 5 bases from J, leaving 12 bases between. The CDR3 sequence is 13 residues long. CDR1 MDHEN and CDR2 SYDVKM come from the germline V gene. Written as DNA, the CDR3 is TGTGCCAGCAGTCCGGGGGGAAGGACTGAAGCTTTCTTT. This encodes CASSPGGRTEAFF.

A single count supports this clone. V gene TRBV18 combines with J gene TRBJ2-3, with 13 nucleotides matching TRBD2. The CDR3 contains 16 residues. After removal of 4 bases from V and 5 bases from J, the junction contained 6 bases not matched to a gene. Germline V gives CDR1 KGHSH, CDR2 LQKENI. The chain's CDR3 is CASSQPGLAGRDTQYF. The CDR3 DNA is TGTGCCAGCTCACAACCGGGACTAGCGGGAAGAGATACGCAGTATTTT.

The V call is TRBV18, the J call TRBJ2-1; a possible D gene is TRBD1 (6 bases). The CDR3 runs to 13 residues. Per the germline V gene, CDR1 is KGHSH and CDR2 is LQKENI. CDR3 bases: TGTGCTAGCACAGGACAGAATTACAATGAGCAGTTCTTC. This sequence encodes CASTGQNYNEQFF.

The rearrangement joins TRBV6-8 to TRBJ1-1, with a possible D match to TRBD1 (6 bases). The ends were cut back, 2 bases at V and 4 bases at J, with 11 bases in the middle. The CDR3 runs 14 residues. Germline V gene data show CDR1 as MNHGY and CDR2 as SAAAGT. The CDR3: CASSYRRGATEAFF. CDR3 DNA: TGTGCCAGCAGTTACCGGCGGGGGGCCACTGAAGCTTTCTTT.

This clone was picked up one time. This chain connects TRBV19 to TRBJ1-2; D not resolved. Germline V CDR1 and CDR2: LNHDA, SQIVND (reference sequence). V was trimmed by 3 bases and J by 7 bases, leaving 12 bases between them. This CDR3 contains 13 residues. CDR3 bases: TGTGCCAGTAGTATCTCGAACGGAGCTGGCTACACCTTC. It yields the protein CASSISNGAGYTF.

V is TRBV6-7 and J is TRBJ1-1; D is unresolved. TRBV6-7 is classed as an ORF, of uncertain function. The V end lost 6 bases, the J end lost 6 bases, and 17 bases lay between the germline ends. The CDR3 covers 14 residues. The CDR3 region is CASSRTVGASEAFF. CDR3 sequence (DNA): TGTGCCAGCAGCCGTACAGTGGGCGCATCTGAAGCTTTCTTT.